This TCR beta chain was captured in a study of ipilimumab plus nivolumab after autologous stem cell transplantation. In the study overall: Typical patient got about 5 ipilimumab doses and roughly 8 nivolumab doses (median). Both relapsed and primary refractory DLBCL were included.

Germline CDR1 reads LNHDA; CDR2 reads SQIVND (reference sequence). V was pared by 3 bases and J by 2 bases, with 14 bases between. This CDR3 has 16 amino acids. Patients got ipilimumab 1 mg/kg beginning 14 to 28 days post-transplant. Patients got 3 mg/kg IV nivolumab weeks 1, 4, 7, 10, then biweekly through week 26. The assay was immunoSEQ multiplex PCR, and TCRdb's table has in-frame clones only and misses some. The sample shows tens of thousands of clones, 86% of them seen only once. The chain joins TRBV19 to TRBJ1-5, with unresolved D. Sequenced material: PBMCs, taken in a trial of ipilimumab plus nivolumab as post-transplant consolidation. The TCR originated in a male donor with diffuse large B-cell lymphoma. The CDR3 protein is CASSMSWSLGNQPQHF. CDR3 DNA sequence: TGTGCCAGTAGTATGAGCTGGTCTTTGGGCAATCAGCCCCAGCATTTT.